These 14 T cell receptor beta chains were all obtained from the same sample, sequenced in a study of T cell responses to AZD1222 COVID-19 vaccine. Here immunoSEQ multiplex PCR was the method, and the copy in TCRdb shows in-frame clones only, minus some. Of approximately 100,000 clones in the sample, around nine tenths were seen once. The sample was peripheral blood, taken on day 0 of AZD1222 vaccination. The receptors originated from an adult in good health.

The chain uses TRBV5-1 and TRBJ2-1; a weak D match, TRBD1 (5 bases). The CDR3 extends over 16 amino acids. CDR1 is SGHRS and CDR2 is YFSETQ in the germline V gene. Trimming shortened V by 4 bases and J by 2 bases, and 16 bases separated the two germline ends. CDR3 in DNA: TGCGCCAGCAGCGCCGCCGTGACAGTTACCTACAATGAGCAGTTCTTC. This encodes CASSAAVTVTYNEQFF.

This chain uses TRBV7-8 with TRBJ2-7; 9 positions match TRBD1. The CDR3 is 14 amino acids. Germline-derived CDR1 and CDR2 are SGHVS and FQNEAQ. J lost 5 bases, V lost 5 bases, and 7 bases had no gene match. CDR3: CASSRTGAVDEQYF. The CDR3 DNA is TGTGCCAGCAGCCGGACAGGGGCCGTCGACGAGCAGTACTTC.

The V call is TRBV28, the J call TRBJ1-6; 10 bases map to TRBD1. Unmatched junction bases numbered 9, after V lost 5 bases and J lost 8 bases. Germline loops: CDR1 MDHEN, CDR2 SYDVKM. The CDR3 length is 16 residues. The CDR3 spells CASSGTGVKGDSPLHF. Written as DNA, the CDR3 is TGTGCCAGCAGTGGGACAGGGGTTAAGGGGGATTCACCCCTCCACTTT.

The chain carries TRBV2 and TRBJ1-1; D is unresolved. This CDR3 comprises 15 residues. Looked up from germline, CDR1 is SNHLY and CDR2 is FYNNEI. V lost 6 bases and J 2 bases, leaving 16 bases between the germline ends. CDR3 sequence reads: CASSAPPPYNTEAFF. The CDR3 DNA is TGTGCCAGCAGCGCCCCACCACCGTATAACACTGAAGCTTTCTTT.

The rearrangement joins TRBV12-3 or TRBV12-4 to TRBJ2-1; D may correspond to TRBD1 or TRBD2 (6 bases each). V was pared by 8 bases and J by 4 bases, with 12 bases between. This CDR3 region has 13 residues. DNA of the CDR3: TGTGCCAGCCTGGGGGGCAGATACAATGAGCAGTTCTTC. Protein: CASLGGRYNEQFF.

The chain joins TRBV7-3 to TRBJ2-3, with 14 bases that match TRBD2. The germline gives CDR1 SGHTA, CDR2 FQGTGA. This CDR3 region has 19 residues. The V and J ends lost 5 bases and 5 bases, in that order; junction bases with no gene match: 15. Written as DNA, the CDR3 is TGTGCCAGCAGCCCTAATCCGATCGGGACTAGCGGGAGAAGAGATACGCAGTATTTT. The encoded protein is CASSPNPIGTSGRRDTQYF.

The V call is TRBV19, the J call TRBJ2-2; tentatively, D is TRBD1 or TRBD2 (5 bases each). Germline V lookup: CDR1 LNHDA, CDR2 SQIVND (reference sequence). The CDR3 runs 14 residues. Between the trimmed V and J ends, which lost 7 bases and 5 bases, there was a span of 14 bases. The CDR3 nucleotides are TGTGCCAGTACCCCAGGGAGAGAAACCGGGGAGCTGTTTTTT. This translates into CASTPGRETGELFF.

This chain links TRBV9 with TRBJ2-2, with 7 bases identical to TRBD1. The CDR3 has 15 residues. CDR1 and CDR2 from the germline V gene are SGDLS and YYNGEE. With 0 bases clipped from V and 6 bases from J, the junction kept 5 bases outside the gene matches. CDR3 in DNA: TGTGCCAGCAGCGTAGGGAACAGGGGTTCCGGGGAGCTGTTTTTT. Protein sequence: CASSVGNRGSGELFF. The full variable domain, completed using reference TRBV9 and TRBJ2-2, is DSGVTQTPKHLITATGQRVTLRCSPRSGDLSVYWYQQSLDQGLQFLIQYYNGEERAKGNILERFSAQQFPDLHSELNLSSLELGDSALYFCASSVGNRGSGELFFGEGSRLTVL.

This clone was detected once. The chain links TRBV4-3 to TRBJ1-1, with TRBD1 as a possible D gene (6 bases). V was cut by 1 base and J by 6 bases, with 15 bases left in between. Germline values: CDR1 LGHNA, CDR2 YSLEER. This CDR3 comprises 15 residues. CDR3 coding DNA: TGCGCCAGCAGCCAAGTAGTGGGGAAGGGGGCTGAAGCTTTCTTT. Its translation is CASSQVVGKGAEAFF.

This chain uses TRBV27 with TRBJ1-2; D gene unclear. CDR3 size: 14 residues. Trimming took off 6 bases at V and 2 bases at J, with 13 bases between the two ends. Germline V lookup: CDR1 MNHEY, CDR2 SMNVEV (reference sequence). CDR3 nucleotides: TGTGCCAGCAGCCTCTCGAGAGCCAACTATGGCTACACCTTC. Residues: CASSLSRANYGYTF.

The CDR3 nucleotides are TGTGCCAGCAGCGTAGACGGGGTTAGTACAGATACGCAGTATTTT. This translates into CASSVDGVSTDTQYF. This chain links TRBV9 with TRBJ2-3, with a tentative D call TRBD2 (5 bases). Germline V gene sequence: CDR1 SGDLS, CDR2 YYNGEE. V was cut by 0 bases and J by 3 bases, with 11 bases left in between. The CDR3 contains 15 residues.

The J gene is TRBJ2-3, the V gene TRBV5-1; 10 bases match TRBD2. Germline CDR1 reads SGHRS; CDR2 reads YFSETQ. V lost 0 bases to trimming and J lost 4 bases; unmatched junction nucleotides: 5. The CDR3 has 16 residues. CDR3 DNA sequence: TGCGCCAGCAGCTTGGAACTAGCGGGAATCGCAGATACGCAGTATTTT. Translation gives CASSLELAGIADTQYF.

The V call is TRBV10-3, the J call TRBJ2-2; a possible D gene is TRBD1 (6 bases). CDR3 size: 15 residues. Germline loops: CDR1 ENHRY, CDR2 SYGVKD. V lost 4 bases, J lost 2 bases, and 11 bases lay in between. CDR3 bases: TGTGCCATCAGTGGCAGGGGAGTCAACACCGGGGAGCTGTTTTTT. Protein sequence: CAISGRGVNTGELFF.

The chain couples TRBV9 to TRBJ2-1; D unresolved. The CDR3 has 13 residues. V lost 4 bases, J lost 0 bases, and 5 bases lay in between. Germline CDR1 and CDR2: SGDLS and YYNGEE. The CDR3 coding sequence is TGTGCCAGCAGCTCAAGCTCCTACAATGAGCAGTTCTTC. Protein sequence: CASSSSSYNEQFF.